This T cell receptor beta chain was obtained from a study of T cell clonality in common variable immunodeficiency. Findings and limits, study-wide: Reportedly, TCR beta sequences from common variable immunodeficiency showed fewer deletions and N-nucleotide insertions.

This CDR3 is 15 amino acids long. V shed 5 bases, J shed 1 base, and the junction held 4 bases outside the gene matches. The germline V gene has CDR1 SGHAT and CDR2 FQNNGV. Concerning this clone: Its antigen is not known. The read terminates 3 residues ahead of where the CDR3 ends, so the germline J gene completes it.

Both groups were predominantly of Caucasian heritage. No CVID subject was ill or on immunomodulatory drugs when sampled. Here immunoSEQ multiplex PCR was the method, and the copy in TCRdb shows in-frame clones only, minus some. The sample contains tens of thousands of clones, none of them singletons. Specimen: peripheral blood mononuclear cells. The chain is built from TRBV11-2 and TRBJ2-5; TRBD1 agrees at 10 bases. The source is a human donor with common variable immunodeficiency. The CDR3 loop is CASSARTGGQETQYF. CDR3 DNA (partial): TGTGCCAGCAGCGCCCGGACAGGGGGCCAAGAGACC. The entire variable domain, with the rest obtained from reference TRBV11-2 and TRBJ2-5, is as follows: EAGVAQSPRYKIIEKRQSVAFWCNPISGHATLYWYQQILGQGPKLLIQFQNNGVVDDSQLPKDRFSAERLKGVDSTLKIQPAKLEDSAVYLCASSARTGGQETQYFGPGTRLLVL.